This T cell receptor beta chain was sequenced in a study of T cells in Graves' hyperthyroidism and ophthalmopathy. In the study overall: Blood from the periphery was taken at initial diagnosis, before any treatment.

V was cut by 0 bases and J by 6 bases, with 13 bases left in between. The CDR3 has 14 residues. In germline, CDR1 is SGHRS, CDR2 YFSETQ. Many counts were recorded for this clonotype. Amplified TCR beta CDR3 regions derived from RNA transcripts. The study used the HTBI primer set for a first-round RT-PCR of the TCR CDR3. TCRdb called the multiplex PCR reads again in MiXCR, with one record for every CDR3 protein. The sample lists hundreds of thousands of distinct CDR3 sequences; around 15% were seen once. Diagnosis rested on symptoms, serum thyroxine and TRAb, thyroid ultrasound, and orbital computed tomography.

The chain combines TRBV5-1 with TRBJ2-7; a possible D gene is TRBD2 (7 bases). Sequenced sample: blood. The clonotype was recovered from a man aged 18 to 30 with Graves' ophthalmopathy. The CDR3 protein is CASSLDPGGREQYF. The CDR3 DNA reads TGCGCCAGCAGCTTGGACCCCGGGGGGCGCGAGCAGTACTTC.